This TCR beta chain was obtained from a study of blood T cell repertoires in COVID-19. TCRdb's table, derived via immunoSEQ multiplex PCR, lists solely in-frame clones and lacks some. The table shows 9,000 to 15,000 clones, with roughly 82% occurring only once. The V segment lost 4 bases and the J segment 4 bases; nucleotides outside the gene matches: 1. This CDR3 contains 14 residues. The V gene's germline CDR1 is LGHNT and CDR2 FRNRAP. This clone showed up just a few times. What was sequenced was peripheral blood. This TCR was sampled from a human donor in a cohort sampled during active COVID-19. The chain joins TRBV12-5 to TRBJ2-2; 9 bases align to TRBD2. The CDR3, as DNA: TGTGCTAGTGGTTCTAGCGGGACCACCGGGGAGCTGTTTTTT. Amino acids: CASGSSGTTGELFF.